The 10 T cell receptor beta chains in this list originate from one sample, sequenced in a study of blood T cell repertoires in COVID-19. Profiled with immunoSEQ multiplex PCR; TCRdb holds only in-frame clones, not every one. The data show fewer than 110,000 clones, with less than 85% seen just once and 1.5% to 2% held by the top ten. The sequenced sample was peripheral blood. The receptors stem from a woman in her 70s with active or convalescent COVID-19.

This clone was counted a single time. V and J are TRBV14 and TRBJ1-2; D is possibly TRBD1 (6 bases). CDR1 SGHDN and CDR2 FVKESK come from the germline V gene. The length of the CDR3 is 14 residues. Trimming removed 0 bases from V and 4 bases from J, with 9 bases in between. CDR3 in DNA: TGTGCCAGCAGCCAAGAGGACAGAGTCTATGGCTACACCTTC. Its protein product is CASSQEDRVYGYTF.

The CDR3 here is CAISNGENNQPQHF. The CDR3, as DNA: TGTGCCATCAGTAACGGGGAAAATAATCAGCCCCAGCATTTT. This chain connects TRBV10-3 to TRBJ1-5, with no clear D. Trimming removed 5 bases from V and 4 bases from J, with 12 bases in between. In germline, CDR1 is ENHRY, CDR2 SYGVKD. This CDR3 is built from 14 residues.

The V and J genes are TRBV18 and TRBJ1-2; D gene unclear. V was trimmed by 6 bases and J by 3 bases, leaving 14 bases between them. CDR1 KGHSH and CDR2 LQKENI come from the germline V gene. This CDR3 is 14 amino acids long. The CDR3 loop reads CASSEASNHYGYTF. Written as DNA, the CDR3 is TGTGCCAGCTCCGAGGCGAGTAACCACTATGGCTACACCTTC. The full variable domain, completed using reference TRBV18 and TRBJ1-2, is NAGVMQNPRHLVRRRGQEARLRCSPMKGHSHVYWYRQLPEEGLKFMVYLQKENIIDESGMPKERFSAEFPKEGPSILRIQQVVRGDSAAYFCASSEASNHYGYTFGSGTRLTVV.

This clone has a single count. This rearrangement joins TRBV6-2 or TRBV6-3 to TRBJ2-5; 8 nucleotides align to TRBD1. Germline lookup yields CDR1 MNHEY and CDR2 SVGEGT. This CDR3 contains 15 residues. The ends lost 4 bases at V and 4 bases at J; junction bases unmatched: 8. The CDR3: CASSFTGTGRETQYF. CDR3 sequence (DNA): TGTGCCAGCAGTTTTACAGGGACAGGAAGAGAGACCCAGTACTTC.

This clone came up once. This sample includes further DNA sequences coding for the same CDR3. This chain uses TRBV18 with TRBJ1-5; TRBD1 matches 8 bases. V lost 6 bases, J lost 2 bases, and 6 bases stayed unmatched. Germline CDR1 is KGHSH and CDR2 is LQKENI. The CDR3 sequence is 15 residues long. Here the CDR3 DNA reads TGTGCCAGCTCGCCCGACAGGGGTGGCAATCAGCCCCAGCATTTT. Amino acids: CASSPDRGGNQPQHF. The whole variable domain, remainder taken from reference TRBV18 and TRBJ1-5, is NAGVMQNPRHLVRRRGQEARLRCSPMKGHSHVYWYRQLPEEGLKFMVYLQKENIIDESGMPKERFSAEFPKEGPSILRIQQVVRGDSAAYFCASSPDRGGNQPQHFGDGTRLSIL.

The V and J genes are TRBV4-3 and TRBJ2-5; D remains ambiguous. The CDR3 runs 14 residues. Trimming pared 1 base from V and 5 bases from J, leaving 11 bases between. Germline V gene lookup returns CDR1 LGHNA and CDR2 YSLEER. CDR3 in DNA: TGCGCCAGCAGCCAAGGCGGATCTGGGGAGACCCAGTACTTC. Translation: CASSQGGSGETQYF.

The chain has TRBV2 and TRBJ1-1, with 7 bases lining up with TRBD1. This CDR3 contains 14 residues. The ends lost 6 bases at V and 3 bases at J; junction bases unmatched: 7. Per germline, CDR1 SNHLY and CDR2 FYNNEI. CDR3 protein: CASSEDRWDTEAFF. The CDR3 DNA reads TGTGCCAGCAGCGAGGACAGGTGGGACACTGAAGCTTTCTTT.

The chain has TRBV6-4 and TRBJ2-1, with 12 positions matching TRBD2. V was pared by 4 bases and J by 5 bases, with 6 bases of the junction left unmatched. CDR3 size: 16 residues. Looked up from germline, CDR1 is MRHNA and CDR2 is SNTAGT. The DNA for the CDR3 is TGTGCCAGCAGTGCCCAACTAGCGGGGGGCAACAATGAGCAGTTCTTC. Its protein is CASSAQLAGGNNEQFF.

The CDR3 protein is CASSSGTGLRTEAFF. In DNA form, the CDR3 reads TGCGCCAGCAGCTCGGGGACAGGGCTGCGCACTGAAGCTTTCTTT. This chain connects TRBV5-1 to TRBJ1-1; 9 positions agree with TRBD1. The CDR3 spans 15 residues. Germline V gene sequence: CDR1 SGHRS, CDR2 YFSETQ. The V and J ends lost 3 bases and 4 bases, in that order; junction bases with no gene match: 7.

This chain connects TRBV6-5 to TRBJ2-3; maybe TRBD2 (5 bases). Trimming removed 6 bases at V and 1 base at J, with 11 bases between. This CDR3 spans 14 amino acids. Per the germline V gene, CDR1 is MNHEY and CDR2 is SVGAGI. Written as DNA, the CDR3 is TGTGCCAGCAGGGACTGGCGGGGCACAGATACGCAGTATTTT. Its translation: CASRDWRGTDTQYF.